The TCR beta chain under discussion was sequenced for a study of blood T cells in healthy people across ages. Points from the study as a whole: Estimates based on one million T cells were treated as lower bounds.

The germline V gene encodes CDR1 SGHTA and CDR2 FQGNSA. Trimming left V 8 bases short and J 0 bases short, with 11 bases between. The CDR3 extends over 13 amino acids. This clonotype was recorded at least ten times. The antigen is undetermined. It was with a sample-barcoded 5' primer and a J-beta primer mix that a second PCR of roughly 7 to 12 cycles was run. TCRdb reanalysed the 5' RACE reads using MiXCR and keeps one entry per CDR3 protein. The sample lists 730,000 or so distinct CDR3 sequences, 40% to 45% occurring once. Each sample gave at least 7 million isolated PBMCs. A minimum of 5 micrograms of total RNA was extracted per sample.

The sequence was collected from a man at least 80 years old in good health. J is TRBJ2-7 and V is TRBV7-2, with no clear D. The sequenced material came from blood. This chain's CDR3 is CASAYASSYEQYF. In DNA form, the CDR3 reads TGTGCCAGCGCGTACGCGAGCTCCTACGAGCAGTACTTC.